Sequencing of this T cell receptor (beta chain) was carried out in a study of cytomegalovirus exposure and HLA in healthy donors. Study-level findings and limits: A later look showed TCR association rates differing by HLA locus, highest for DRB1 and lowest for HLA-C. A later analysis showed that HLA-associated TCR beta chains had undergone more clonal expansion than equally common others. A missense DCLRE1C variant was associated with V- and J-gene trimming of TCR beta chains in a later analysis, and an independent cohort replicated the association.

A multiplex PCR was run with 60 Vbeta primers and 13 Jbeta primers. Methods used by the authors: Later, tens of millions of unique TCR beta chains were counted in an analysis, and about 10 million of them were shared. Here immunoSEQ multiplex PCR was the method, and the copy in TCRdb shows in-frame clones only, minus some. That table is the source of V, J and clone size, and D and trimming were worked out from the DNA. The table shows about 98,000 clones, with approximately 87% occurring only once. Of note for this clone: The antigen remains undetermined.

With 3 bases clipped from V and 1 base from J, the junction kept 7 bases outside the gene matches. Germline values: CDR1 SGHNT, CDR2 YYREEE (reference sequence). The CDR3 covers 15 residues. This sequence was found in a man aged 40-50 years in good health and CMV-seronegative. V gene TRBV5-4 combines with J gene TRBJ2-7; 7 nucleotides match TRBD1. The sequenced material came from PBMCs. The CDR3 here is CASSYSGTASYEQYF. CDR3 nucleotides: TGTGCCAGCAGCTACTCCGGGACAGCGTCCTACGAGCAGTACTTC.